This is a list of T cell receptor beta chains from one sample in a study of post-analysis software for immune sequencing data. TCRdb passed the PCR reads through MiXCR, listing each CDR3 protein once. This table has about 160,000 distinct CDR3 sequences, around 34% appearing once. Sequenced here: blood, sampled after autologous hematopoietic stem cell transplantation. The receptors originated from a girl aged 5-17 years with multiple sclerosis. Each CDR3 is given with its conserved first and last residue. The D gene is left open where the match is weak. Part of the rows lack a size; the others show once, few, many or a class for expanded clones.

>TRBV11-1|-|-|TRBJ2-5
TGTGCCAGCAGCCCTAGACAGACACAAGAGACCCAGTACTTC
CASSPRQTQETQYF
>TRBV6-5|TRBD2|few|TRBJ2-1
TGTGCCAGCAGTCACCGACTAGCGGGGGCCTCAGACAATGAGCAGTTCTTC
CASSHRLAGASDNEQFF
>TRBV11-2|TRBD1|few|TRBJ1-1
TGTGCCAGCAGCTGGGGACAGGCCTTTGAAGCTTTCTTT
CASSWGQAFEAFF
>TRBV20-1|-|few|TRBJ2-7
TGCAGTGCTACTGCGTCGGACATTCCTAGTCGCTACGAGCAGTACTTC
CSATASDIPSRYEQYF
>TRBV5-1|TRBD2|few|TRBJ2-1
TGCGCCAGCAGCACAGGACTAGCGGGAGAGATCGACTACAATGAGCAGTTCTTC
CASSTGLAGEIDYNEQFF
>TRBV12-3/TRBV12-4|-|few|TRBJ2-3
TGTGCCAGCAGTTTTGGCCAATCGCTAAATACGCAGTATTTT
CASSFGQSLNTQYF
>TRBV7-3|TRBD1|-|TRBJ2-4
TGTGCCAGCAGCGCACAGGGGTCGGAAGAGCAGTACTTC
CASSAQGSEEQYF
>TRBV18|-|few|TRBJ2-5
TGTGCCAGCCTCCGAGAGTACCAAGAGACCCAGTACTTC
CASLREYQETQYF
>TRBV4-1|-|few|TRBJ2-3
TGCGCCAGCAGCCAAGATGGGAGCGGCGGAGATACGCAGTATTTT
CASSQDGSGGDTQYF
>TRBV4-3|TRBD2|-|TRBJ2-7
TGCGCCAGCAGCCGCTCGAGCGGGGACCAATACGAGCAGTACTTC
CASSRSSGDQYEQYF
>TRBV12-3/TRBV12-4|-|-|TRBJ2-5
TGTGCCAGCAGTTCTGCCGGGTGGACCCAGTACTTC
CASSSAGWTQYF
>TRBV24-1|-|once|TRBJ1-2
TGTGCCACCAGTGATGCAGGGTTCGATGGCTACACCTTC
CATSDAGFDGYTF
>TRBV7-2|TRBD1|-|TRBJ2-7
TGTGCCAGCAGTCGGGACAGGCTTATCTACAATGAGCAGTACTTC
CASSRDRLIYNEQYF
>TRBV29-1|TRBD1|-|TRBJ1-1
TGCAGCGTAAGGACAGGGGGCGGCACTGAAGCTTTCTTT
CSVRTGGGTEAFF
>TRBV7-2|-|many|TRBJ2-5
TGTGCCACTCCGGGACGGATTGAGACCCAGTACTTC
CATPGRIETQYF
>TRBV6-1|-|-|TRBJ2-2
TGTGCCAGCAGTGAGGTTACGCGGGCCGGGGAGCTGTTTTTT
CASSEVTRAGELFF
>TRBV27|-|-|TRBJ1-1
TGTGCCAGCAGTTTGACTGGTCGGGTGACTGAAGCTTTCTTT
CASSLTGRVTEAFF
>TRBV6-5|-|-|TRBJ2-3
TGTGCCAGCAGTTCCCGAGGAGAAACCACAGATACGCAGTATTTT
CASSSRGETTDTQYF
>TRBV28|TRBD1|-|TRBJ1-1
TGTGCCAGCCGCGAACCCAGGGGGCTGGTTGCTGAAGCTTTCTTT
CASREPRGLVAEAFF
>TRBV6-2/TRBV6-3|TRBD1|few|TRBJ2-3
TGTGCCAGCAGTTACTCGACAGGGCCAGATACGCAGTATTTT
CASSYSTGPDTQYF
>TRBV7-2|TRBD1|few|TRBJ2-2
TGTGCCAGCAGCTCGGGACAGGGAGGCACCGGGGAGCTGTTTTTT
CASSSGQGGTGELFF
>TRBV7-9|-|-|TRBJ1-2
TGTGCCAGCAGCCCCGACCGGGTTCGAGGCTACACCTTC
CASSPDRVRGYTF
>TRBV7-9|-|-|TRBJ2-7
TGTGCCAGCAGCTCAGTAGACAGGAGACCCTACGAGCAGTACTTC
CASSSVDRRPYEQYF
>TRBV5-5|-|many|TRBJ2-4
TGTGCCAGCAGCTTGTTCAGGGGACGAAACATTCAGTACTTC
CASSLFRGRNIQYF
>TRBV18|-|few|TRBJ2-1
TGTGCCAGCTCACCACTTCCAGGGAGCGAGCAGTTCTTC
CASSPLPGSEQFF
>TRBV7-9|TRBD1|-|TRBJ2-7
TGTGCCAGCAGTTTTAGGAGACAGGGAATTGGCGAGCAGTACTTC
CASSFRRQGIGEQYF
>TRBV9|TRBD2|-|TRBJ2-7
TGTGCCAGCAGCGTAGAGGCTAGCGGGGGAAACAATGAGCAGTACTTC
CASSVEASGGNNEQYF
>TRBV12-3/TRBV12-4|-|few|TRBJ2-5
TGTGCCAGCAGTTTCGGCGGAAATCAAGAGACCCAGTACTTC
CASSFGGNQETQYF
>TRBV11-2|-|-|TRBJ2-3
TGTGCCAGCAGCTTAGTAGCGGAATCACCAGATACGCAGTATTTT
CASSLVAESPDTQYF
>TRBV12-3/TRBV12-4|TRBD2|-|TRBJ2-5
TGTGCCAGCAGCCCCGGGACTAGCGGAGGAGTGCAGTACTTC
CASSPGTSGGVQYF
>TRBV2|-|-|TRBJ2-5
TGTGCCAGTTATAAGGGGTTGGAGACCCAGTACTTC
CASYKGLETQYF
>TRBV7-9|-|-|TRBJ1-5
TGTGCCAGCAGTGCGTGGGGGGATCAGCCCCAGCATTTT
CASSAWGDQPQHF
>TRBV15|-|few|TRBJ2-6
TGTGCCACCAGCCTAGGGGGAACTGGTGGGGCCAACGTCCTGACTTTC
CATSLGGTGGANVLTF
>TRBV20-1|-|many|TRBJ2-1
TGCAGTGCTGGCTCCCGTGGGAGAGGGTTCTACAATGAGCAGTTCTTC
CSAGSRGRGFYNEQFF